In this sample, the clone carrying this TCR beta chain turned up a few times. Its antigen is currently unknown. This entry is derived from a study of beta chain features in type 1 diabetes. For the study at large: In all, 107,917,701 sorted cells from all samples were analyzed.

The study, taken as a whole, reports: TCRB CDR3s from Type 1 diabetes patients were moderately but significantly shorter in all four CD4+ subsets. No resolution was reached here on whether HLA type influences TCRB rearrangement.

The authors reverse transcribed all of the isolated RNA, so sequencing captured expressed TCRB transcripts. Data came from immunoSEQ multiplex PCR; TCRdb stores just in-frame clones and leaves some out. Among 240,000 or so clones listed, approximately 14% were seen once. The single heparinised draw taken from each donor contained about 120 mL of blood on average. This CDR3 is 15 amino acids long. In germline, CDR1 is SEHNR, CDR2 FQNEAQ (reference sequence). V shed 0 bases and J 8 bases; nucleotides not matched to a gene: 6. The source of this sequence is a man under 40 with type 1 diabetes. The V call is TRBV7-9, the J call TRBJ2-3, with TRBD2 identical over 9 bases. The sequenced sample consisted of naive CD4+ T cells from blood. The CDR3 loop reads CASSLAPASGVTQYF. The DNA of the CDR3 is TGTGCCAGCAGCTTAGCCCCGGCTAGCGGGGTTACGCAGTATTTT.